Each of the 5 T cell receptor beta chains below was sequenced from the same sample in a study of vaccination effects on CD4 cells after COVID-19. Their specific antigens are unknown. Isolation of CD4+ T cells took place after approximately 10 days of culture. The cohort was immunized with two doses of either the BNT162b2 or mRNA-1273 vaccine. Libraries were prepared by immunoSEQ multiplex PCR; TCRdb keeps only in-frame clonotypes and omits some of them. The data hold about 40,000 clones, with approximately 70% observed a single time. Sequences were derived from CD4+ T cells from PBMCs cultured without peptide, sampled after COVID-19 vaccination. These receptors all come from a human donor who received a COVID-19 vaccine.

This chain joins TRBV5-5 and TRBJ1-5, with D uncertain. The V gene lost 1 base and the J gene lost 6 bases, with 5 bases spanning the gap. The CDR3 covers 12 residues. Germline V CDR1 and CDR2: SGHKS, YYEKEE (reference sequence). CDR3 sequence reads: CASSLRFQPQHF. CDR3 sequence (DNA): TGTGCCAGCAGCTTGAGGTTTCAGCCCCAGCATTTT.

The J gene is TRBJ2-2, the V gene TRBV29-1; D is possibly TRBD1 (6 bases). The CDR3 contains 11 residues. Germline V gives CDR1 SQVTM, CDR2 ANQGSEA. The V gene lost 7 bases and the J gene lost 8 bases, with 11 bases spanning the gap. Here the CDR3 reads CSGDRFGELFF. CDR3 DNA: TGCAGCGGCGACAGGTTTGGGGAGCTGTTTTTT.

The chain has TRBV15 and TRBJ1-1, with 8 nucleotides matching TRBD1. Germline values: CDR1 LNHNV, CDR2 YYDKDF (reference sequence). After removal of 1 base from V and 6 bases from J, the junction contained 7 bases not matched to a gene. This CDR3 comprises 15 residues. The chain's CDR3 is CATSRGTGHQPEAFF. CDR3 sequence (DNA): TGTGCCACCAGCAGAGGGACAGGGCATCAGCCTGAAGCTTTCTTT.

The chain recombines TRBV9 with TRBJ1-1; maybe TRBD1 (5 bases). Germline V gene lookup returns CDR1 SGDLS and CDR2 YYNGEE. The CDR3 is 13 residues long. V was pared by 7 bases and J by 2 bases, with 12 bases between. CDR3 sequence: CASQLDSNTEAFF. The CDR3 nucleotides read TGTGCCAGCCAACTAGACAGTAACACTGAAGCTTTCTTT.

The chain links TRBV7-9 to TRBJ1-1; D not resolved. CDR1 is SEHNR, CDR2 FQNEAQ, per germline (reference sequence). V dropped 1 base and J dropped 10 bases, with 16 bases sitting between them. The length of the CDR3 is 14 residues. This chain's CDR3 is CASSLVGGEGAAFF. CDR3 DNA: TGTGCCAGCAGCTTAGTCGGCGGCGAGGGTGCAGCTTTCTTT.